Following are 15 T cell receptor beta chains from one sample sequenced in a study of blood T cells in healthy people across ages (dated by TCRdb to the mid-2010s). Library preparation was by 5' RACE. For sequencing, an Illumina HiSeq 2500 was employed. The second PCR ran for about 7 to 11 cycles and used a J-beta primer mix along with a sample-barcoded 5' primer. TCRdb reanalyzed the raw reads on its own, using fastp at Q25 for trimming and MiXCR for clone calling, and kept in-frame beta chains. Rows with one shared CDR3 protein collapse into an entry with the most common genes and DNA. This sample lists about 900,000 distinct CDR3 sequences; approximately 59% were detected once. The top ten hold around a quarter of the sample. The material sequenced was blood. All receptors come from a man aged 25 to 40 in good health.

J is TRBJ1-1 and V is TRBV27; no definite D call. Germline V CDR1 and CDR2: MNHEY, SMNVEV (reference sequence). The CDR3 loop spans 14 amino acids. V was trimmed by 3 bases and J by 5 bases, leaving 13 bases between them. CDR3 coding DNA: TGTGCCAGCAGTTTCTCGCAGGCGGGGACTGAAGCTTTCTTT. This sequence encodes CASSFSQAGTEAFF.

This clonotype was counted only a few times. J is TRBJ2-1 and V is TRBV12-3 or TRBV12-4; D is possibly TRBD1 (5 bases). The V end was cut by 7 bases, the J end by 10 bases, with 14 bases between. The CDR3 length is 12 residues. This CDR3 is CASTIQVREQFF. The CDR3 DNA reads as TGTGCCAGCACCATACAGGTCCGGGAGCAGTTCTTC.

This sequence joins TRBV29-1 and TRBJ2-7; TRBD1 matches 7 bases. The ends lost 7 bases at V and 0 bases at J; junction bases unmatched: 6. The CDR3 is 13 amino acids. Germline CDR1 is SQVTM and CDR2 is ANQGSEA. CDR3 sequence: CSGLTGSSYEQYF. For the CDR3, the DNA is TGCAGCGGATTGACAGGGAGCTCCTACGAGCAGTACTTC.

This chain connects TRBV12-3 or TRBV12-4 to TRBJ2-7; 10 nucleotides match TRBD1. Losses at the gene ends were 3 bases for V and 3 bases for J; bases not matched to a gene: 11. The CDR3 sequence is 17 residues long. CDR3 region: CASSFRTGGREFYEQYF. CDR3 in DNA: TGTGCCAGCAGTTTCCGGACAGGGGGTCGTGAGTTCTACGAGCAGTACTTC.

CDR3 sequence reads: CASSLWASASTDTQYF. CDR3 DNA sequence: TGTGCCAGCAGCTTGTGGGCTAGCGCTAGCACAGATACGCAGTATTTT. The genes are TRBV5-6 and TRBJ2-3; maybe TRBD2 (6 bases). Trimming shortened V by 1 base and J by 0 bases, and 12 bases separated the two germline ends. The germline V gene encodes CDR1 SGHDT and CDR2 YYEEEE. The CDR3 has 16 amino acids.

The rearrangement uses TRBV7-2 and TRBJ2-1; D perhaps matches TRBD1 (7 bases). The V end lost 5 bases, the J end lost 8 bases, and 22 bases lay between the germline ends. The CDR3 is made up of 16 amino acids. Germline V gives CDR1 SGHTA, CDR2 FQGNSA. For the CDR3, the DNA is TGTGCCAGCAGCCCCCAGGGGGGACAGCCTTTCTATGAGCAGTTCTTC. Translation: CASSPQGGQPFYEQFF.

In its sample, this clonotype was seen a few times. The J gene is TRBJ2-1, the V gene TRBV6-2 or TRBV6-3; D tentatively reads TRBD1 or TRBD2 (7 bases each). Germline CDR1 MNHEY, CDR2 SVGEGT. This CDR3 is built from 15 residues. V was pared by 7 bases and J by 7 bases, with 20 bases between. CDR3 nucleotides: TGTGCCAGCACCTTAGCCGCAGGGGGGGATAATGAGCAGTTCTTC. This gives the protein CASTLAAGGDNEQFF.

Regarding this clonotype: Its ends do not fully match the called genes, so a read error is possible. V gene TRBV6-1 combines with J gene TRBJ2-1, with unresolved D. CDR1 MNHNS and CDR2 SASEGT come from the germline V gene. The CDR3 covers 12 residues. The CDR3 sequence: CASSARYNGQFF. CDR3 coding DNA: TGTGCCAGCAGTGCCAGGTACAATGGGCAGTTCTTC.

J is TRBJ2-3 and V is TRBV5-1, with 8 bases identical to TRBD1. Germline V gene data show CDR1 as SGHRS and CDR2 as YFSETQ. V was pared by 4 bases and J by 7 bases, with 11 bases of the junction left unmatched. The CDR3 extends over 15 amino acids. DNA for the CDR3: TGCGCCAGCAGCCCGGACAGGGCCAGGGGAAATACGCAGTATTTT. Its protein product is CASSPDRARGNTQYF.

CDR3 loop: CASSAPRRQGGNGYTF. The CDR3 coding sequence is TGTGCCAGCAGCGCCCCCCGGCGACAGGGAGGAAATGGCTACACCTTC. This chain uses TRBV21-1 with TRBJ1-2; the D call in the table, TRBD1, was not verified against the DNA. TRBV21-1 is described as a pseudogene. This CDR3 contains 16 residues.

This chain joins TRBV7-2 and TRBJ1-1, with 7 bases fitting TRBD1. The CDR3 covers 13 residues. The ends lost 7 bases at V and 2 bases at J; junction bases unmatched: 4. CDR1 and CDR2 (germline): SGHTA, FQGNSA. The CDR3 coding sequence is TGTGCCAGCAACCACAGGGGTAACACTGAAGCTTTCTTT. The encoded protein is CASNHRGNTEAFF.

The chain links TRBV6-2 or TRBV6-3 to TRBJ2-5, with D maybe TRBD2 (6 bases). With the DNA end fitting TRBJ2-7 better, the J assignment may be wrong. There are 15 residues in the CDR3. Germline CDR1 reads MNHEY; CDR2 reads SVGEGT. The CDR3 sequence is CASSYYPGLIYEQYF. The CDR3 region has the DNA TGTGCCAGCAGTTACTACCCGGGACTGATTTACGAGCAGTACTTC.

This clonotype was picked up a small number of times. The chain uses TRBV7-9 and TRBJ2-7; TRBD1 agrees at 11 bases. The V and J ends lost 4 bases and 4 bases, in that order; junction bases with no gene match: 6. In germline, CDR1 is SEHNR, CDR2 FQNEAQ (reference sequence). The CDR3 contains 15 residues. CDR3 sequence: CASSSLDRGLYEQYF. CDR3 in DNA: TGTGCCAGCAGCTCGCTGGACAGGGGGCTGTACGAGCAGTACTTC.

This clonotype was counted a few times. The V call is TRBV7-8, the J call TRBJ2-7; 9 bases agree with TRBD1. From germline, CDR1 is SGHVS and CDR2 FQNEAQ. This CDR3 has 15 residues. Losses at the gene ends were 5 bases for V and 7 bases for J; bases not matched to a gene: 12. The CDR3 loop reads CASSLSGTGPSEQYF. Here the CDR3 DNA reads TGTGCCAGCAGCCTTTCGGGGACAGGGCCTTCGGAGCAGTACTTC.

This clonotype was recorded a few times. The chain couples TRBV3-1 to TRBJ2-6, with D unresolved. CDR1 and CDR2 from the germline V gene are LGHDT and YNNKEL (reference sequence). The CDR3 totals 17 residues. Trimming shortened V by 1 base and J by 2 bases, and 12 bases separated the two germline ends. CDR3 loop: CASSQVPRSTGANVLTF. The CDR3, as DNA: TGTGCCAGCAGCCAAGTTCCCAGGTCCACTGGGGCCAACGTCCTGACTTTC.